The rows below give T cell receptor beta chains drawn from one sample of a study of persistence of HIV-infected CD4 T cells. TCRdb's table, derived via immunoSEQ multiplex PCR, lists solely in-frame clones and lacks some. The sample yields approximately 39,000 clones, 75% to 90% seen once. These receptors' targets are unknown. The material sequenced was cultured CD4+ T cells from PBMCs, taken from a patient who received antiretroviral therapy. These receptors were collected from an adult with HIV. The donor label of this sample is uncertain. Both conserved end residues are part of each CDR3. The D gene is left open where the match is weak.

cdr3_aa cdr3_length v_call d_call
CASSPPTFRGNQPQHF 16 TRBV18 NA
CASSLGLATGADTQYF 16 TRBV5-1 TRBD2
CASTGQLNTGELFF 14 TRBV28 TRBD1
CASSFFGAGGMNTEAFF 17 TRBV27 NA
CASSLQGPSGGYTF 14 TRBV5-1 NA
CASSPPNRVGDTQYF 15 TRBV18 NA
CASSLDLGSENTIYF 15 TRBV5-1 NA
CASSTGQGNYGYTF 14 TRBV10-2 TRBD1
CASGTVDNSPLHF 13 TRBV5-1 TRBD1
CASGDETQYF 10 TRBV12-5 NA
CASSLGAGVLTDTQYF 16 TRBV4-1 TRBD2
CASSTRAQVHYNEQFF 16 TRBV11-3 NA
CASSLAGSGANVLTF 15 TRBV7-9 NA
CASRVTGNYGYTF 13 TRBV6-5 NA
CATSEAGGVYLNEQFF 16 TRBV24-1 TRBD1
CSFSPGTGGIYAFF 14 TRBV29-1 TRBD1
CASSPSGGYGYTF 13 TRBV6-1 NA
CASSLDGQGAAEAFF 15 TRBV5-1 TRBD1
CAQREGAAGYTF 12 TRBV30 TRBD1
CASSGRQILSGANVLTF 17 TRBV6-1 NA
CASSLQGNQPQHF 13 TRBV5-5 NA
CASSQEHQGGRGSEKLFF 18 TRBV4-1 NA
CAISEDTSWASRNTEAFF 18 TRBV10-3 NA
CASSPIGATNEKLFF 15 TRBV18 NA
CASSPSGPPNQPQHF 15 TRBV14 NA
CASSSTSGGNEQFF 14 TRBV7-3 TRBD2
CASSLAGGETQYF 13 TRBV7-9 NA
CASSLSGKLFF 11 TRBV7-9 NA
CASRRETNTEAFF 13 TRBV2 NA
CASGLTRQGSNQPQHF 16 TRBV12-5 TRBD1
CASSLVGSLNTEAFF 15 TRBV7-3 NA
CASSQDPPGQRRGLGSYGYTF 21 TRBV4-1 NA
CASSLSGDTEAFF 13 TRBV5-5 NA